Sequencing of this T cell receptor (beta chain) was carried out in a study of a mutant IDH1 vaccine in newly diagnosed glioma. Background on the study: Patients got radiotherapy, temozolomide, or both beforehand, and most got both.

Per germline, CDR1 SNHLY and CDR2 FYNNEI. The CDR3 totals 13 residues. V lost 10 bases, J lost 2 bases, and 11 bases lay in between. Concerning this clone itself: The antigen is unknown.

Some clones are missing from TCRdb's copy, which holds only in-frame ones; the method was immunoSEQ multiplex PCR. The sample shows tens of thousands of clones, roughly 82% of them seen only once. Time point reported: week 47, end of study. The study gave 300 ug of mutant IDH1 20-mer peptide per vaccine dose, with topical imiquimod. This sequence was found in a man younger than 35 with glioma. Some clones in this sample may be carry-over from other donors' samples. This specimen consisted of PBMCs, obtained from a glioma patient whose treatment included an IDH1 peptide vaccine. The rearrangement uses TRBV2 and TRBJ2-2; tentatively, D is TRBD2 (6 bases). The DNA of the CDR3 is TGTGCCACGAAGGAGGGAAACACCGGGGAGCTGTTTTTT. Translation gives CATKEGNTGELFF.